This entry lists 19 T cell receptor beta chains sequenced from one sample in a study of PD-L1 blockade in urothelial cancer. As to time point: pretreatment peripheral blood. The data were produced by immunoSEQ multiplex PCR, yet TCRdb's version contains in-frame clones alone and is incomplete. The sample has about 74,000 clones, 85% to 90% seen once. Sequencing was performed on PBMCs, taken around atezolizumab (anti-PD-L1) treatment. The source is a man between 65 and 79 years old with urothelial cancer.

CDR3 amino acids: CASSVGQGYYEQYF. The CDR3 coding sequence is TGTGCCAGCAGCGTAGGCCAGGGATACTACGAGCAGTACTTC. The gene calls are TRBV9 and TRBJ2-7, with TRBD1 as a possible D gene (5 bases). The V end lost 0 bases, the J end lost 3 bases, and 10 bases lay between the germline ends. Germline CDR1 SGDLS, CDR2 YYNGEE. The CDR3 has 14 residues.

This rearrangement joins TRBV28 to TRBJ2-3, with 10 nucleotides matching TRBD1. The CDR3 is 15 amino acids. V was clipped by 10 bases and J by 6 bases; unmatched bases: 13. Germline CDR1 reads MDHEN; CDR2 reads SYDVKM. The CDR3 nucleotides are TGTGCCACAGCAGGTATCGGGACAGGGGAGGATACGCAGTATTTT. It encodes CATAGIGTGEDTQYF.

This chain connects TRBV19 to TRBJ2-5, with 15 nucleotides matching TRBD2. Germline CDR1 reads LNHDA; CDR2 reads SQIVND (reference sequence). Trimming at V came to 4 bases and at J to 4 bases, leaving 7 bases not matched to a gene. The CDR3 loop spans 17 amino acids. The chain's CDR3 is CASSTVGLAGGGETQYF. Written as DNA, the CDR3 is TGTGCCAGTAGTACCGTCGGACTAGCGGGAGGGGGAGAGACCCAGTACTTC. The full variable domain, rest sourced from reference TRBV19 and TRBJ2-5, is DGGITQSPKYLFRKEGQNVTLSCEQNLNHDAMYWYRQDPGQGLRLIYYSQIVNDFQKGDIAEGYSVSREKKESFPLTVTSAQKNPTAFYLCASSTVGLAGGGETQYFGPGTRLLVL.

This chain links TRBV28 with TRBJ2-7; D might be TRBD2 (6 bases). Germline V gives CDR1 MDHEN, CDR2 SYDVKM. This CDR3 region has 13 residues. V was pared by 7 bases and J by 4 bases, with 14 bases between. The CDR3 DNA reads as TGTGCCAGCATAGGAGGGACGGGATACGAGCAGTACTTC. It is translated as CASIGGTGYEQYF.

The sample holds a few counts of this clone. The V gene is TRBV2, the J gene TRBJ2-1; 10 positions match TRBD2. The CDR3 covers 13 residues. V shed 7 bases, J shed 4 bases, and the junction held 1 base outside the gene matches. CDR1 is SNHLY and CDR2 is FYNNEI in the germline V gene. For the CDR3, the DNA is TGTGCCAGCAAAGCGGGAGGGTACAATGAGCAGTTCTTC. Encoded protein: CASKAGGYNEQFF. The complete variable domain, with remaining parts taken from reference TRBV2 and TRBJ2-1, reads EPEVTQTPSHQVTQMGQEVILRCVPISNHLYFYWYRQILGQKVEFLVSFYNNEISEKSEIFDDQFSVERPDGSNFTLKIRSTKLEDSAMYFCASKAGGYNEQFFGPGTRLTVL.

The chain joins TRBV19 to TRBJ1-3, with 8 positions matching TRBD1. J lost 4 bases, V lost 5 bases, and 7 bases had no gene match. Germline CDR1 reads LNHDA; CDR2 reads SQIVND (reference sequence). This CDR3 contains 15 residues. Written as DNA, the CDR3 is TGTGCCAGTAGTCCATGGACAGGGTCGGGAAACACCATATATTTT. Amino acids: CASSPWTGSGNTIYF.

The J gene is TRBJ2-3, the V gene TRBV10-3; TRBD2 matches 11 bases. The V gene end was trimmed by 2 bases and the J gene end by 5 bases; junction bases not matched to a gene: 9. CDR1 and CDR2 from the germline V gene are ENHRY and SYGVKD. The CDR3 is 17 amino acids. In DNA form, the CDR3 reads TGTGCCATCAGTGAGCCGTTAGCGGGAGGGAGGAGAGATACGCAGTATTTT. Amino acid sequence: CAISEPLAGGRRDTQYF.

V is TRBV7-2 and J is TRBJ2-1; D remains unclear. The CDR3 is 14 residues long. Trimming cost V 0 bases and J 4 bases, with 7 bases left between them. CDR1 and CDR2 from the germline V gene are SGHTA and FQGNSA. CDR3 loop: CASSLARHYNEQFF. The CDR3 DNA reads as TGTGCCAGCAGCTTAGCCCGACATTACAATGAGCAGTTCTTC.

This sequence joins TRBV19 and TRBJ2-7; D remains ambiguous. The length of the CDR3 is 14 residues. CDR1 is LNHDA, CDR2 SQIVND, per germline (reference sequence). Trimming removed 1 base at V and 2 bases at J, with 9 bases between. The CDR3 sequence: CASSIGQATYEQYF. In nucleotides, the CDR3 is TGTGCCAGTAGTATAGGGCAGGCGACCTACGAGCAGTACTTC.

The chain employs TRBV6-1 and TRBJ2-7; no clear D gene. Trimming took 3 bases from V and 3 from J, leaving 3 bases between them. Looked up from germline, CDR1 is MNHNS and CDR2 is SASEGT. The length of the CDR3 is 11 residues. In DNA, the CDR3 is TGTGCCAGCAGTGACAACTACGAGCAGTACTTC. It translates to CASSDNYEQYF.

V and J are TRBV28 and TRBJ2-4; perhaps TRBD1 as D (6 bases). Germline CDR1 and CDR2: MDHEN and SYDVKM. V was trimmed by 6 bases and J by 7 bases, leaving 10 bases between them. CDR3 length equals 12 residues. In DNA, the CDR3 is TGTGCCAGCAGGGGCGACAGGAACATTCAGTACTTC. The encoded protein is CASRGDRNIQYF.

The rearrangement uses TRBV2 and TRBJ2-7, with TRBD2 matching over 15 bases. Germline V CDR1 and CDR2: SNHLY, FYNNEI. The CDR3 extends over 21 amino acids. Unmatched junction bases numbered 23, after V lost 7 bases and J lost 4 bases. CDR3 sequence reads: CASMRWTNHPGLAGGSYEQYF. DNA of the CDR3: TGTGCCAGCATGCGGTGGACGAACCATCCGGGACTAGCGGGAGGCTCATACGAGCAGTACTTC.

This chain links TRBV6-1 with TRBJ2-7; TRBD2 agrees at 8 bases. The ends lost 2 bases at V and 1 base at J; junction bases unmatched: 4. The CDR3 spans 15 residues. Germline V gives CDR1 MNHNS, CDR2 SASEGT. CDR3 DNA: TGTGCCAGCAGTGAAAGACTAGCGCGATCCTACGAGCAGTACTTC. Protein product: CASSERLARSYEQYF.

The chain couples TRBV6-1 to TRBJ2-7, with 7 positions matching TRBD1. The junction had 7 bases not matched to a gene; V was cut back by 4 bases and J by 1 base. Germline V gives CDR1 MNHNS, CDR2 SASEGT. The CDR3 consists of 15 residues. The CDR3 protein is CASSVVGRGSYEQYF. For the CDR3, the DNA is TGTGCCAGCAGTGTCGTTGGCAGGGGGTCCTACGAGCAGTACTTC.

The gene calls are TRBV27 and TRBJ2-7, with TRBD2 identical over 7 bases. J was trimmed by 0 bases and V by 3 bases; bases with no gene match: 5. Germline V gene sequence: CDR1 MNHEY, CDR2 SMNVEV (reference sequence). This CDR3 spans 15 amino acids. The CDR3 spells CASSLSGVNSYEQYF. CDR3 DNA: TGTGCCAGCAGTTTGAGCGGGGTAAACTCCTACGAGCAGTACTTC.

J is TRBJ2-7 and V is TRBV5-1, with D possibly being TRBD1 (6 bases). V was trimmed by 2 bases and J by 5 bases, leaving 14 bases between them. This CDR3 has 14 amino acids. The germline V gene encodes CDR1 SGHRS and CDR2 YFSETQ. The DNA for the CDR3 is TGCGCCAGCAGCTTAATCGGCAGGGGAGACGAGCAGTACTTC. Its protein is CASSLIGRGDEQYF.

The chain combines TRBV6-4 with TRBJ2-3, with 9 positions matching TRBD2. The CDR3 spans 15 residues. Germline CDR1 MRHNA, CDR2 SNTAGT. V lost 5 bases to trimming and J lost 11 bases; unmatched junction nucleotides: 14. CDR3 DNA: TGTGCCAGCAGTAGCTTAGCGGGAGCGGCGGGAGAGCAGTATTTT. Amino acids: CASSSLAGAAGEQYF.

This clone was detected only once. This chain links TRBV5-1 with TRBJ2-1, with 10 bases identical to TRBD2. J was trimmed by 8 bases and V by 4 bases; bases with no gene match: 12. The CDR3 is made up of 16 amino acids. CDR1 is SGHRS, CDR2 YFSETQ, per germline. The CDR3 DNA sequence: TGCGCCAGCAGCAGAACCCTAGCGGGAGCTCGGGATGAGCAGTTCTTC. The encoded protein is CASSRTLAGARDEQFF.

The chain employs TRBV10-2 and TRBJ2-7, with D possibly matching TRBD1 (5 bases). The CDR3 contains 13 residues. The ends were cut back, 2 bases at V and 4 bases at J, with 9 bases in the middle. Per germline, CDR1 WSHSY and CDR2 SAAADI. The CDR3 nucleotides are TGCGCCAGCAGTGAGCGACAGCATTACGAGCAGTACTTC. It translates to CASSERQHYEQYF.